These T cell receptor beta chains were read from a single sample in a study of cytomegalovirus exposure and HLA in healthy donors. Clones were read by immunoSEQ multiplex PCR, and TCRdb kept only the in-frame ones, dropping some. The data contain more than 65,000 clones, roughly 86% of them singletons. The sequenced material came from PBMCs. The receptors derive from a man aged 18 to 29 in good health and CMV-seronegative. Both conserved end residues are part of each CDR3. Fields, in order: clone size, D gene, V gene, J gene, CDR3 DNA, CDR3 protein. D genes are given only for firm matches. Clone size is shown for a subset of rows, as once, few, many or a class of expanded clone.

>NA|NA|TRBV9|TRBJ1-2
TGTGCCAGCAGCGCCCCCGGAGCCCGAAACTATGGCTACACCTTC
CASSAPGARNYGYTF
>NA|TRBD1|TRBV7-6|TRBJ2-3
TGTGCCAGCAGCTTAGCTGGGGGGGGACAGGGGACAGATACGCAGTATTTT
CASSLAGGGQGTDTQYF
>NA|NA|TRBV4-2|TRBJ2-1
TGTGCCAGCAGCTTGGGGAGATCCTACAATGAGCAGTTCTTC
CASSLGRSYNEQFF
>NA|NA|TRBV6-5|TRBJ1-4
TGTGCCGCACAGGGAGGGGATGAAAAACTGTTTTTT
CAAQGGDEKLFF
>NA|NA|TRBV7-2|TRBJ1-5
TGTGCCAGCAGCTTAGGGGCAGAACGTCAGCCCCAGCATTTT
CASSLGAERQPQHF
>few|TRBD1|TRBV5-5|TRBJ1-1
TGTGCCAGCAGCCAAAGACAGGGGGCGAACACTGAAGCTTTCTTT
CASSQRQGANTEAFF
>NA|NA|TRBV2|TRBJ2-5
TGTGCCTCGTCGGGGGGCCTGGAGACCCAGTACTTC
CASSGGLETQYF
>NA|NA|TRBV7-3|TRBJ2-3
TGTGCCAGCAGCTTAACCGCAAGCGGAGGCACAGATACGCAGTATTTT
CASSLTASGGTDTQYF
>NA|NA|TRBV10-3|TRBJ2-2
TGTGCCATCAGTCTCGCCTCGCCAGGGGATTACACCGGGGAGCTGTTTTTT
CAISLASPGDYTGELFF
>few|NA|TRBV28|TRBJ1-2
TGTGCCAGCAGACCTCCCGGGAACAACTATGGCTACACCTTC
CASRPPGNNYGYTF
>NA|NA|TRBV18|TRBJ1-1
TGTGCCAGCTCACCACGACAGCTTGGTGAGGTCGCTGAAGCTTTCTTT
CASSPRQLGEVAEAFF
>NA|TRBD1|TRBV30|TRBJ1-6
TGTGCCTGGGACAGGGTTTATTCACCCCTCCACTTT
CAWDRVYSPLHF
>NA|NA|TRBV7-3|TRBJ2-7
TGTGCCAGCAGCCCCCGAGAGGGTTTAGGGTACGAGCAGTACTTC
CASSPREGLGYEQYF
>NA|NA|TRBV9|TRBJ1-6
TGTGCCAGCAGCGTAGGACAGTTTGATTCACCCCTCCACTTT
CASSVGQFDSPLHF
>NA|NA|TRBV27|TRBJ1-6
TGTGCCAGCAGTTTATTCCACAGCTATAATTCACCCCTCCACTTT
CASSLFHSYNSPLHF